Listed below are T cell receptor beta chains from one sample, sequenced in a study of T cell responses to AZD1222 COVID-19 vaccine. Assay: immunoSEQ multiplex PCR; the TCRdb copy retains only in-frame clones and omits some. This sample has around 180,000 clones, with 75% to 90% found just once. This specimen was peripheral blood, taken on day 0 of MenACWY control vaccination. All receptors come from an adult in good health. CDR3s include the opening cysteine and the closing phenylalanine or tryptophan.

TRBV7-9	TRBJ2-1	CASSLVAGGMNEQFF
TRBV2	TRBJ1-1	CARRSPRVNTEAFF
TRBV19	TRBJ1-5	CASSGDRDNQPQHF
TRBV7-3	TRBJ2-3	CASSPTTGTDTQYF
TRBV4-1	TRBJ1-6	CASSQWGTDNSPLHF
TRBV27	TRBJ2-1	CASSFDASSYNEQFF
TRBV29-1	TRBJ1-4	CSVAPQRNEKLFF
TRBV5-6	TRBJ2-3	CASSQGQGAQFTDTQYF
TRBV28	TRBJ1-2	CASSNPTGSGYTF
TRBV7-2	TRBJ1-5	CASSPGQGAYSNQPQHF
TRBV11-3	TRBJ2-1	CASSSLGGSSNEQFF
TRBV6-5	TRBJ2-5	CASRRLAPSQETQYF
TRBV30	TRBJ1-1	CAWTGAGPHEAFF
TRBV6-2/TRBV6-3	TRBJ2-7	CASSYGTSYEQYF
TRBV13	TRBJ1-1	CASSHPTGGGEAFF
TRBV19	TRBJ1-1	CASSIGYVEAFF
TRBV29-1	TRBJ1-1	CSVGVSAVNTEAFF
TRBV28	TRBJ1-5	CASSLPRGPGGQPQHF
TRBV23-1	TRBJ1-2	CASSHPRDSVLCYTF
TRBV29-1	TRBJ1-2	CSVPAQGDYGYTF
TRBV6-2/TRBV6-3	TRBJ2-1	CASSYSVEWGNNEQFF
TRBV28	TRBJ1-4	CASRVGGNEKLFF
TRBV15	TRBJ2-2	CATSAQGAGTGELFF
TRBV7-9	TRBJ1-4	CASSDIGQGREKLFF
TRBV12-3/TRBV12-4	TRBJ1-2	CASSLGQAEGYTF
TRBV27	TRBJ1-2	CASSFGLSDLEGYTF
TRBV5-6	TRBJ2-7	CASSKGQGRYEQYF
TRBV6-1	TRBJ1-2	CASSEGEGWGYTF
TRBV7-8	TRBJ1-5	CASSFGTNQPQHF
TRBV9	TRBJ2-2	CASRAGAAGELFF
TRBV5-8	TRBJ1-5	CASSLAGQGIQPQHF
TRBV19	TRBJ2-7	CASSSGRGFTYEQYF
TRBV7-6	TRBJ2-5	CASSLRTGWQQETQYF
TRBV6-5	TRBJ1-1	CASSYSGPGDTEAFF
TRBV6-2/TRBV6-3	TRBJ2-7	CASSYNTAPYEQYF